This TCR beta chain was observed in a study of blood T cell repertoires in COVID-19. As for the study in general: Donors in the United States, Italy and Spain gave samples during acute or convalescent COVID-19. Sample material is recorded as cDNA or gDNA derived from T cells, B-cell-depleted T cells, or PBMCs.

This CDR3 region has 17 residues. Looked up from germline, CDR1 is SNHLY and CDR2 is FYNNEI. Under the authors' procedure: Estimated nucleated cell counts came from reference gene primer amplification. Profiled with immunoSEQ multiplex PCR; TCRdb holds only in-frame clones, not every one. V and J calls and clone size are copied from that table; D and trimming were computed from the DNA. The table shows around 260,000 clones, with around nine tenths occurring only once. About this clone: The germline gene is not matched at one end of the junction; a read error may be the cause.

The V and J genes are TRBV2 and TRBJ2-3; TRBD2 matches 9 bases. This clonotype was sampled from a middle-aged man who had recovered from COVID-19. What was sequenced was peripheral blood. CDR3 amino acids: CASSEDHSGGYTDTQYF. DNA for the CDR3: TGTGCCAGCAGCGAAGATCATAGCGGGGGCTACACAGATACGCAGTATTTT. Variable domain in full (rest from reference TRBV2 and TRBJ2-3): EPEVTQTPSHQVTQMGQEVILRCVPISNHLYFYWYRQILGQKVEFLVSFYNNEISEKSEIFDDQFSVERPDGSNFTLKIRSTKLEDSAMYFCASSEDHSGGYTDTQYFGPGTRLTVL.